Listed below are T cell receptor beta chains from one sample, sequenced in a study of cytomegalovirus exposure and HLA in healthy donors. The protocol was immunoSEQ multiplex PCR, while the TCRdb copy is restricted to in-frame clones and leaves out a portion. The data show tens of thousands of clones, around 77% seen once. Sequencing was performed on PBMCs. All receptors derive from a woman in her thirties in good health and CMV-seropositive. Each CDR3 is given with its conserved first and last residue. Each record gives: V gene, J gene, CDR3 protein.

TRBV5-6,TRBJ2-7,CASSFRPSGNYEQYF
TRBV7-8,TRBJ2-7,CASSLSTSNRVEQYF
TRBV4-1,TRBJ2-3,CASSQVGTSGATTDTQYF
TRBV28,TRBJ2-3,CASSSASVRLSTDTQYF
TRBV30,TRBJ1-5,CAWGGQFTNQPQHF
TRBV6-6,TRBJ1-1,CASSYSAGGTEAFF
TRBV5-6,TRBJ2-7,CASSLETGGWTYEQYF
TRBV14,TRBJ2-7,CASRLTGDSYEQYF
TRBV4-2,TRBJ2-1,CASSRLEDNEQFF
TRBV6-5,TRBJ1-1,CASRQLNTEAFF
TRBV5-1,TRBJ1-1,CASSWRTQGDGNTEAFF
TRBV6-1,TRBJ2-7,CASRTSGSFYEQYF
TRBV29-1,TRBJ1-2,CSVGQLESGYTF
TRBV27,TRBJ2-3,CASSRKESGGTDTQYF
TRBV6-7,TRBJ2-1,CASRVAGHEQFF
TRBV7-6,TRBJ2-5,CASSFQTSGVAQYF
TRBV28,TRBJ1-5,CASSFRGAYSQPQHF
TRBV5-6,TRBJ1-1,CASSSPSQGVTEAFF
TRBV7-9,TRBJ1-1,CASSLRETEAFF
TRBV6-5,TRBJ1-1,CASSGDSNEAFF
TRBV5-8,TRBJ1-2,CASSLDGGIYDGYTF
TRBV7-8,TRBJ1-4,CASSLGGRDRGNEKLFF
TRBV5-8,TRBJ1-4,CASSLAGVNEKLFF
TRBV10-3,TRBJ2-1,CAISESILTSSYNEQFF
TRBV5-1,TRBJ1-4,CASSLDSRNEKLFF
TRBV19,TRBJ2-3,CASSSQGAVRDTQYF
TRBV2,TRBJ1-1,CASRRDMNTEAFF
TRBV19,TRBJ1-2,CASSAGRGFRGYTF
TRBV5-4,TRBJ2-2,CASSLETGRTGELFF
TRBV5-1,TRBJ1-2,CASSPLQGAESSYTF
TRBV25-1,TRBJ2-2,CASPTGGNTGELFF
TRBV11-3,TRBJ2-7,CASSLGGQGDEQYF
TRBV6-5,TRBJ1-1,CASSPPRVNTEAFF
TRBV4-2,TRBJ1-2,CASSRDSTNYGYTF
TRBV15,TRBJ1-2,CATSRDPQGDYGYTF
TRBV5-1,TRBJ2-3,CASRGGGISTDTQYF
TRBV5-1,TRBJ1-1,CASSFPGANTEAFF
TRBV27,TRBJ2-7,CASRSGGASYEQYF
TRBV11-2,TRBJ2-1,CASSLGTGFSNEQFF
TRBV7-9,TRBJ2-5,CASSRGGQETQYF